This T cell receptor beta chain comes out of a study of long-term antiretroviral therapy in people with HIV. The CDR3 is 14 residues long. The ends were cut back, 1 base at V and 8 bases at J, with 15 bases in the middle. CDR1 and CDR2 from the germline V gene are SGHNT and YYREEE (reference sequence). With survey level as its setting, the immunoSEQ assay was v3.0. Sequenced by immunoSEQ multiplex PCR; TCRdb stores in-frame clones only, minus some. The sample lists about 35,000 clones, 80% to 90% seen once, with 10% in the top ten. The source material was unsorted PBMCs, sampled 2.2 years after starting antiretroviral therapy. This clonotype originated in a man aged 18 to 29 with HIV. The chain uses TRBV5-4 and TRBJ1-2; weak D call: TRBD1 (5 bases). The CDR3: CASSLSNRHQGYTF. The DNA of the CDR3 is TGTGCCAGCAGCTTGAGTAACAGGCATCAGGGCTACACCTTC.